This TCR beta chain was identified in a study of T cells in Graves' hyperthyroidism and ophthalmopathy. This clonotype was counted a few times. What it binds is not known. RNA transcripts provided the source from which TCR beta CDR3 regions were amplified. Carried out on the TCR CDR3, a first-round RT-PCR used the HTBI primer set. MiXCR, applied by TCRdb to the multiplex PCR reads, yields one record per CDR3 protein. The data contain around 300,000 distinct CDR3 sequences, roughly 13% of them seen just once; the ten biggest clones take up 20% to 25%. Study conclusions and caveats: Ophthalmopathy and stable hyperthyroidism were separated by a 13 V-J model.

V lost 10 bases, J lost 1 base, and 13 bases lay in between. Germline CDR1 is LNHDA and CDR2 is SQIVND (reference sequence). The CDR3 totals 14 residues. Sample: blood. This chain connects TRBV19 to TRBJ2-2; D might be TRBD1 (6 bases). This TCR was sampled from a woman younger than 45 with Graves' hyperthyroidism. CDR3 amino acids: CATSGTLNTGELFF. The CDR3 DNA follows: TGTGCCACCTCCGGGACACTGAACACCGGGGAGCTGTTTTTT.